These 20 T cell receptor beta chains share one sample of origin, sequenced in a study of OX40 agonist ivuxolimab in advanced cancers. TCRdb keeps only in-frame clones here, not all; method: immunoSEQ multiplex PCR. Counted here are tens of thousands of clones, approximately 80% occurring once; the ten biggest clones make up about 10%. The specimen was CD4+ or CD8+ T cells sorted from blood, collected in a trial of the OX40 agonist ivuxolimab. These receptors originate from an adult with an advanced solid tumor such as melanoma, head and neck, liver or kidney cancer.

CDR3 region: CASSLGVVNEQFF. The CDR3 DNA reads TGTGCCAGCAGCTTGGGAGTGGTCAATGAGCAGTTCTTC. The V gene is TRBV5-5, the J gene TRBJ2-1; D gene uncertain. V was cut by 0 bases and J by 6 bases, with 7 bases left in between. CDR3 length: 13 residues. Germline lookup yields CDR1 SGHKS and CDR2 YYEKEE (reference sequence).

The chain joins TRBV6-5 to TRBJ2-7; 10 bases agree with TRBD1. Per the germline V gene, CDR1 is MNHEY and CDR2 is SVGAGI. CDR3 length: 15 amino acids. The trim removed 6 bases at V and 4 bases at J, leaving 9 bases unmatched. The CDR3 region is CASSLGTGALYEQYF. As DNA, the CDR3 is TGTGCCAGCAGCCTAGGGACAGGGGCCTTATACGAGCAGTACTTC.

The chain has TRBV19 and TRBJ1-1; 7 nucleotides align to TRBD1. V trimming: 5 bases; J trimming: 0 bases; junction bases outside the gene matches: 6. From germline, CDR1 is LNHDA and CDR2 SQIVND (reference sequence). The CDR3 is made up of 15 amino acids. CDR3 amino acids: CASSAPGGLNTEAFF. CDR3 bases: TGTGCCAGTAGTGCCCCAGGGGGATTGAACACTGAAGCTTTCTTT.

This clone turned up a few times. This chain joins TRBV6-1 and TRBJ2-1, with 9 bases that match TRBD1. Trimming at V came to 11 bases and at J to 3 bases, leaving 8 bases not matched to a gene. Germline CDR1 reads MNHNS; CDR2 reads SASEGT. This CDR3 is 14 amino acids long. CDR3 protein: CAGKGTGYYNEQFF. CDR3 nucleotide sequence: TGTGCCGGAAAGGGGACAGGGTACTACAATGAGCAGTTCTTC.

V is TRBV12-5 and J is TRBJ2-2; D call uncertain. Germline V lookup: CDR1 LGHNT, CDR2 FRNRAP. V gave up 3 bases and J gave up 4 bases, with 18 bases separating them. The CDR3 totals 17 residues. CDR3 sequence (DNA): TGTGCTAGTGGTTTAGTAGAGGTTTTCACAGCCACCGGGGAGCTGTTTTTT. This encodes CASGLVEVFTATGELFF.

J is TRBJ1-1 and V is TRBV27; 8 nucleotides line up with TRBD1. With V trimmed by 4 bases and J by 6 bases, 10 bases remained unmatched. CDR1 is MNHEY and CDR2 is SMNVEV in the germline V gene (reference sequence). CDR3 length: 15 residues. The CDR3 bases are TGTGCCAGCAGTTCGGGACAGGTTTGGGGCGCTGAAGCTTTCTTT. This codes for CASSSGQVWGAEAFF.

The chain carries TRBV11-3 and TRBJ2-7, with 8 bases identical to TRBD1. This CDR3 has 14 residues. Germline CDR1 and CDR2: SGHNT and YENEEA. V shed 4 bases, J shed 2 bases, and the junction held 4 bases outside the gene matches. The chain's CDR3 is CASSSGTGPYEQYF. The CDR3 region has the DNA TGTGCCAGCAGCTCCGGGACAGGACCCTACGAGCAGTACTTC.

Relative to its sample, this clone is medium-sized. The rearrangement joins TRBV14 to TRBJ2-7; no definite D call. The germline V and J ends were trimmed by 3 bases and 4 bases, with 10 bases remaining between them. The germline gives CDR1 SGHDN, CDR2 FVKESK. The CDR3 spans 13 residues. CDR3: CASSQTNRYEQYF. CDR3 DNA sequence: TGTGCCAGCAGCCAGACCAATAGGTACGAGCAGTACTTC. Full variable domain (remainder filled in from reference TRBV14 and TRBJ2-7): EAGVTQFPSHSVIEKGQTVTLRCDPISGHDNLYWYRRVMGKEIKFLLHFVKESKQDESGMPNNRFLAERTGGTYSTLKVQPAELEDSGVYFCASSQTNRYEQYFGPGTRLTVT.

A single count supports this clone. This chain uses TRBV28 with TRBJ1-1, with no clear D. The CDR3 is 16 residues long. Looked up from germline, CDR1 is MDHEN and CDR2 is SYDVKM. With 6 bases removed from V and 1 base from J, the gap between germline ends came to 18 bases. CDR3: CASSLPVGRGNTEAFF. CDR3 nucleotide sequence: TGTGCCAGCAGCCTACCCGTGGGCCGCGGGAACACTGAAGCTTTCTTT.

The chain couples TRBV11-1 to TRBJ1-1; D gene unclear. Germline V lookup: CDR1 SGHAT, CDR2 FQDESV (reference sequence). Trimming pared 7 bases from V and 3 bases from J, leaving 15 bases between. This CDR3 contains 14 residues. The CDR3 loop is CASTPGLEYTEAFF. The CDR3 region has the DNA TGTGCCAGCACCCCGGGCCTGGAGTACACTGAAGCTTTCTTT.

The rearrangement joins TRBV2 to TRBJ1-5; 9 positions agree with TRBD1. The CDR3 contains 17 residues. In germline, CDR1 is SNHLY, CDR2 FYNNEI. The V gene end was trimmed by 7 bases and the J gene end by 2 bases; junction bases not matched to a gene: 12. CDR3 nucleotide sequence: TGTGCCAGCACTGGGACAGGGTGGAGGGGGGGCAATCAGCCCCAGCATTTT. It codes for CASTGTGWRGGNQPQHF. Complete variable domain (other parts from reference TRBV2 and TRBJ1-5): EPEVTQTPSHQVTQMGQEVILRCVPISNHLYFYWYRQILGQKVEFLVSFYNNEISEKSEIFDDQFSVERPDGSNFTLKIRSTKLEDSAMYFCASTGTGWRGGNQPQHFGDGTRLSIL.

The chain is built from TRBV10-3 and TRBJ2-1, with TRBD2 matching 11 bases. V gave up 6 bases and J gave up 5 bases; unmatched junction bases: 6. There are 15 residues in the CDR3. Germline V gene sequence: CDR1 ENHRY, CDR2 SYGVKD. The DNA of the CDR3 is TGTGCCATCAGGGCGGGACTAGCGGAGAACAATGAGCAGTTCTTC. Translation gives CAIRAGLAENNEQFF.

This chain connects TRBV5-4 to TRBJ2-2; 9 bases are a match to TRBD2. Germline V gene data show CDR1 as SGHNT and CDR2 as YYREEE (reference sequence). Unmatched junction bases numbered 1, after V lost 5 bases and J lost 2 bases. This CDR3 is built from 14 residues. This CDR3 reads CASRTSGNTGELFF. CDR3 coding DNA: TGTGCCAGCAGGACTAGCGGCAACACCGGGGAGCTGTTTTTT.

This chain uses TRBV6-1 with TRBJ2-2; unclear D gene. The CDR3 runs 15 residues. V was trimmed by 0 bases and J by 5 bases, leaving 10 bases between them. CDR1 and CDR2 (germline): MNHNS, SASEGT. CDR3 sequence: CASSEASGWTGELFF. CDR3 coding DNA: TGTGCCAGCAGTGAAGCGTCCGGGTGGACCGGGGAGCTGTTTTTT.

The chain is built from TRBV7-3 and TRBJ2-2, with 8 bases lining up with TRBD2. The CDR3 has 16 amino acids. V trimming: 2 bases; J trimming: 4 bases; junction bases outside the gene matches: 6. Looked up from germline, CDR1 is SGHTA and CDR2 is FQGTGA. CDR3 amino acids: CASSLSAGVPTGELFF. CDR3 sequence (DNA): TGTGCCAGCAGCTTATCAGCGGGAGTTCCCACCGGGGAGCTGTTTTTT.

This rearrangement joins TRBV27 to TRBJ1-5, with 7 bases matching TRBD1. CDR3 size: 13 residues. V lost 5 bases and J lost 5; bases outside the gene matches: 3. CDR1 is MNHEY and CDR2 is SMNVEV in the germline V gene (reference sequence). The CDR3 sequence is CASSIGQDQPQHF. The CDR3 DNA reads TGTGCCAGCAGTATTGGACAGGATCAGCCCCAGCATTTT.

The CDR3 coding sequence is TGTGCCAGCAGCTTGGTAGCGGACTCCTACAATGAGCAGTTCTTC. The encoded protein is CASSLVADSYNEQFF. This rearrangement joins TRBV5-8 to TRBJ2-1; D possibly corresponds to TRBD2 (6 bases). Germline V gene lookup returns CDR1 SGHTS and CDR2 YDEGEE. V was shortened by 0 bases and J by 0 bases, with 7 bases between the two germline ends. The CDR3 has 15 amino acids.

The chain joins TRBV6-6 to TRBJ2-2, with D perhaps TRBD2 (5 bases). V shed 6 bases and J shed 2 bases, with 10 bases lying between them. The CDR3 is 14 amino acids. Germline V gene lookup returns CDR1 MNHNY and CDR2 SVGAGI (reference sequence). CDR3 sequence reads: CASRRVSNTGELFF. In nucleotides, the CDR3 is TGTGCCAGCAGGAGGGTCAGTAACACCGGGGAGCTGTTTTTT.

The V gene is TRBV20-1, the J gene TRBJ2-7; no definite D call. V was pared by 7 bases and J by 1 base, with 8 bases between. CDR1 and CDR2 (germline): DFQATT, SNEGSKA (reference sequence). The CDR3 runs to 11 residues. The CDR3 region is CSGSFSYEQYF. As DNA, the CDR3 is TGCAGTGGAAGTTTTTCCTACGAGCAGTACTTC.

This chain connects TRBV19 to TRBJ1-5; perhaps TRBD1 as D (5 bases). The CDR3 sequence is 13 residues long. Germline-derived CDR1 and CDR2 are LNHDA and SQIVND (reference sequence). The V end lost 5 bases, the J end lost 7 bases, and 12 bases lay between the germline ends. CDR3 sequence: CASSAAGWQPQHF. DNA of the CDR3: TGTGCCAGTAGTGCGGCAGGGTGGCAGCCCCAGCATTTT.